This T cell receptor beta chain was captured in a study of OX40 agonist ivuxolimab in advanced cancers. This clone was recorded a few times. The antigen remains unidentified. Findings of the study overall: Some patients who did not respond also had low normalized T-cell clonal expansion.

Data came from immunoSEQ multiplex PCR; TCRdb stores just in-frame clones and leaves some out. Among about 70,000 clones listed, less than 90% were seen once. The sequences come from CD4+ or CD8+ T cells sorted from blood, collected in a trial of the OX40 agonist ivuxolimab. This clonotype was sampled from an adult with an advanced solid tumor such as melanoma, head and neck, liver or kidney cancer.

The DNA for the CDR3 is TGTGCCAGCAGCTTAACGAGGAACGAGCAGTACTTC. Protein product: CASSLTRNEQYF. The chain recombines TRBV7-2 with TRBJ2-7, with unresolved D. V lost 2 bases and J lost 5, with 7 bases in between. CDR3 size: 12 residues. Germline V gene lookup returns CDR1 SGHTA and CDR2 FQGNSA.